This is a list of T cell receptor beta chains from one sample in a study of shared clonotypes between healthy human individuals. Produced via immunoSEQ multiplex PCR; TCRdb's table is partial and in-frame only. Among about 490,000 clones listed, over 70% were seen once. The sequenced sample consisted of PBMCs. The source is a woman in her thirties or forties in good health. Some clones in this sample may be carry-over from other donors' samples. Each CDR3 is given with its conserved first and last residue. The order of the fields is J gene, V gene, D gene, clone size, CDR3 protein, CDR3 DNA. A D gene is named only where the DNA matches it firmly. Only part of the rows carry a size: once, few, many, or a class if the clone is expanded.

j_gene: TRBJ2-7
v_gene: TRBV27
d_gene: TRBD2
abundance: -
CDR3aa: CASSPGLGKSYEQYF
CDR3nt: TGTGCCAGCAGTCCCGGACTAGGGAAATCCTACGAGCAGTACTTC

j_gene: TRBJ1-1
v_gene: TRBV28
d_gene: TRBD1
abundance: -
CDR3aa: CASSLGQGATEAFF
CDR3nt: TGTGCCAGCAGTTTAGGTCAGGGGGCCACTGAAGCTTTCTTT

j_gene: TRBJ2-7
v_gene: TRBV28
d_gene: -
abundance: -
CDR3aa: CASRTYSYEQYF
CDR3nt: TGTGCCAGCCGGACGTACTCCTACGAGCAGTACTTC

j_gene: TRBJ2-2
v_gene: TRBV30
d_gene: -
abundance: -
CDR3aa: CAWSVGGFDTGELFF
CDR3nt: TGTGCCTGGAGTGTGGGCGGGTTTGACACCGGGGAGCTGTTTTTT

j_gene: TRBJ2-1
v_gene: TRBV28
d_gene: TRBD2
abundance: -
CDR3aa: CARPSGCILRKRSNEQFF
CDR3nt: TGTGCCAGACCTAGCGGGTGTATTTTGCGAAAGAGGAGCAATGAGCAGTTCTTC

j_gene: TRBJ2-5
v_gene: TRBV5-5
d_gene: TRBD2
abundance: many
CDR3aa: CASRTTSGSQTQYF
CDR3nt: TGTGCCAGCAGGACGACTAGCGGGAGCCAGACCCAGTACTTC

j_gene: TRBJ1-5
v_gene: TRBV5-4
d_gene: -
abundance: -
CDR3aa: CASSSLGTTRAYSNQPQHF
CDR3nt: TGTGCCAGCAGCTCACTGGGGACCACGCGGGCTTATAGCAATCAGCCCCAGCATTTT

j_gene: TRBJ2-1
v_gene: TRBV2
d_gene: -
abundance: once
CDR3aa: CASSSGGTRFFF
CDR3nt: TGTGCCAGCAGTAGCGGCGGGACCCGATTTTTCTTC

j_gene: TRBJ2-1
v_gene: TRBV6-4
d_gene: TRBD2
abundance: -
CDR3aa: CASSDSSGSWDEQFF
CDR3nt: TGTGCCAGCAGTGACTCTAGCGGGAGTTGGGATGAGCAGTTCTTC

j_gene: TRBJ2-1
v_gene: TRBV5-4
d_gene: TRBD2
abundance: -
CDR3aa: CASSLGLAGGGKYNEQFF
CDR3nt: TGTGCCAGCAGCTTGGGACTAGCGGGAGGGGGGAAATACAATGAGCAGTTCTTC

j_gene: TRBJ2-1
v_gene: TRBV9
d_gene: TRBD2
abundance: few
CDR3aa: CASSVEKRGAYEQFF
CDR3nt: TGTGCCAGCAGCGTAGAGAAGCGGGGAGCTTATGAGCAGTTCTTC

j_gene: TRBJ1-1
v_gene: TRBV18
d_gene: -
abundance: -
CDR3aa: CASSPGRNTEAFF
CDR3nt: TGTGCCAGCTCACCAGGAAGGAACACTGAAGCTTTCTTT

j_gene: TRBJ2-5
v_gene: TRBV7-3
d_gene: TRBD2
abundance: -
CDR3aa: CASSFSGGKGSQETQYF
CDR3nt: TGTGCCAGCAGCTTTAGCGGGGGAAAGGGGTCACAAGAGACCCAGTACTTC

j_gene: TRBJ2-5
v_gene: TRBV5-6
d_gene: -
abundance: few
CDR3aa: CASSLSGAQETQYF
CDR3nt: TGTGCCAGCAGCTTATCGGGGGCTCAAGAGACCCAGTACTTC

j_gene: TRBJ1-5
v_gene: TRBV6-1
d_gene: -
abundance: -
CDR3aa: CASSDGAANQPQHF
CDR3nt: TGTGCCAGCAGTGATGGGGCTGCCAATCAGCCCCAGCATTTT

j_gene: TRBJ2-2
v_gene: TRBV5-1
d_gene: -
abundance: -
CDR3aa: CASSPGAGPDTGELFF
CDR3nt: TGCGCCAGCAGCCCCGGAGCAGGGCCGGACACCGGGGAGCTGTTTTTT

j_gene: TRBJ2-1
v_gene: TRBV5-1
d_gene: -
abundance: -
CDR3aa: CASSLDNDNEQFF
CDR3nt: TGCGCCAGCAGCTTGGACAACGACAATGAGCAGTTCTTC

j_gene: TRBJ2-5
v_gene: TRBV11-3
d_gene: TRBD2
abundance: -
CDR3aa: CASSRGLAGEETQYF
CDR3nt: TGTGCCAGCAGCCGTGGACTAGCGGGAGAAGAGACCCAGTACTTC